This T cell receptor beta chain was sequenced for a study of cytomegalovirus exposure and HLA in healthy donors. The PCR contained 60 Vbeta and 13 Jbeta primers. Profiled with immunoSEQ multiplex PCR; TCRdb holds only in-frame clones, not every one. The data contain 72,000 or so clones, over 60% of them singletons. Unrecorded immune exposure was likely among donors, who were nominally healthy when sampled. General observations from the study: Later analysis showed most CMV-associated TCR beta chains appearing HLA-restricted.

CDR1 is SGHNT and CDR2 is YYREEE in the germline V gene (reference sequence). The CDR3 spans 15 residues. V gave up 7 bases and J gave up 7 bases, with 23 bases separating them. About this clone: Its target is not known.

This receptor was obtained from a woman in her fifties or sixties in good health and CMV-seronegative. Sequencing input: PBMCs. V gene TRBV5-4 combines with J gene TRBJ1-1; a weak D match, TRBD1 (6 bases). CDR3 residues: CASLRGGGRINEAFF. As DNA, the CDR3 is TGTGCCAGCCTACGGGGAGGGGGGCGCATCAATGAAGCTTTCTTT.